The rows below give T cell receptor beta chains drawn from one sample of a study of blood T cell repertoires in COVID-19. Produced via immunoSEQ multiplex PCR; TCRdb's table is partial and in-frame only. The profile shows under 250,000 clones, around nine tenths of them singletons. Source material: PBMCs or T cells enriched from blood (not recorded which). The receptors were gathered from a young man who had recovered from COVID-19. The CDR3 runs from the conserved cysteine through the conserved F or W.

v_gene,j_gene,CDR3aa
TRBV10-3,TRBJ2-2,CAISKDRDAGELFF
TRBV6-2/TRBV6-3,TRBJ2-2,CASSLGQINTGELFF
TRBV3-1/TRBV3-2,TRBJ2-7,CASSQTWEQYF
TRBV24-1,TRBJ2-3,CATSDFSLAGTDTQYF
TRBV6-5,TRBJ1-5,CASSYSFLAGRQPQHF
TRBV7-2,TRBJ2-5,CASSLAGHRGETQYF
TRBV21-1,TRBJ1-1,CASSRLHHTEAFF
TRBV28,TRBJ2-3,CASSPSVTGYTDTQYF
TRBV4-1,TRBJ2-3,CASSQDRLGASTDTQYF
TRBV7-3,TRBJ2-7,CASSLLPSSVYEQYF
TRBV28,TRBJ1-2,CASRKPGGGYTF
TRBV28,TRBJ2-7,CASSYRLAGDSYEQYF
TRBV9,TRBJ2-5,CASSVGRTGGTETQYF